One TCR beta chain is described in this entry. What it recognizes is unknown. Each pre-culture CD4+ sample aimed for hundreds of thousands of T cell genomes at deep resolution. The data were produced by immunoSEQ multiplex PCR, yet TCRdb's version contains in-frame clones alone and is incomplete. The sample includes approximately 100,000 clones, around nine tenths seen only once; the top ten take 1.7%. This sample is drawn from a study of T cell repertoires and HLA-DP antigens. Whole-study context: Sorted CD137+CD4+ samples averaged approximately 200 ng DNA; pre-culture CD4+ samples, 1,000 to 1,500 ng.

Study-level results: Antigen presentation used HeLa cells, with total CD4+ cells responding. Clones undetected before culture averaged approximately 34% against one allele and 50% to 55% against the other.

This TCR was sampled from a man in his fifties or sixties in good health and CMV-seronegative. The sequenced sample was CD4+ T cells from PBMCs.

The CDR3 reads CASSLRGDEETQYF. Here the CDR3 DNA reads TGTGCCAGCAGCTTACGAGGGGACGAAGAGACCCAGTACTTC. The chain employs TRBV11-2 and TRBJ2-5; D assignment may be TRBD1 or TRBD2 (5 bases each). V was trimmed by 2 bases and J by 3 bases, leaving 10 bases between them. Germline V CDR1 and CDR2: SGHAT, FQNNGV. The CDR3 is made up of 14 amino acids.